The present T cell receptor (beta chain) was sequenced within a study of control samples from healthy donors and cancer patients (dated by TCRdb to 2018 to 2020). Points on this clone: The antigen it binds to is not known. Other DNA sequences in this specimen translate into the identical CDR3.

V and J are truncated by 3 bases and 4 bases respectively, leaving an intervening sequence of 6 bases. Its CDR3 holds 12 amino acids, cysteine through phenylalanine. Only CDR3 DNA remains: 36 bases, in frame from the first base. For CDR1 and CDR2, the germline V gene lists MDHEN and SYDVKM. Library preparation employed the immunoSEQ multiplex PCR assay. Held by TCRdb, this immuneACCESS table contains in-frame sequences only and omits some clones. Under half of the omission traces to an unresolved V gene where checked; the cause of the rest is unknown. The table for this sample lists some 180,000 clones. About 2.2% of the sample comes from the top ten.

The receptor chain draws on TRBV28 and TRBJ1-2, with the D gene too uncertain to name. The specimen was blood. This clonotype originated in a woman in her 30s in good health. Read as DNA, the sequence is TGTGCCAGCAGTTTGATTGGCTATGGCTACACCTTC. This encodes CASSLIGYGYTF.